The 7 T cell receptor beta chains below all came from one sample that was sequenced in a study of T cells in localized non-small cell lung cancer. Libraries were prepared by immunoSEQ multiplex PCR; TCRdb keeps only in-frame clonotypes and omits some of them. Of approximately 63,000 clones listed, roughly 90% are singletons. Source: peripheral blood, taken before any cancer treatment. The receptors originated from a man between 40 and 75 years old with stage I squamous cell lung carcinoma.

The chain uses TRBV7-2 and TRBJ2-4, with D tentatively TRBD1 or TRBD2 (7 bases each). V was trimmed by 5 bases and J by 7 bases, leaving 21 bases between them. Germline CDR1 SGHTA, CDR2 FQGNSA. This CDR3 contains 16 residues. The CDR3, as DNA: TGTGCCAGCAGCCGACAGGGCGGGAGCGTGGAGAACATTCAGTACTTC. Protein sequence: CASSRQGGSVENIQYF. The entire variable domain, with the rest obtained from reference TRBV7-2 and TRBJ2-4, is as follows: GAGVSQSPSNKVTEKGKDVELRCDPISGHTALYWYRQSLGQGLEFLIYFQGNSAPDKSGLPSDRFSAERTGGSVSTLTIQRTQQEDSAVYLCASSRQGGSVENIQYFGAGTRLSVL.

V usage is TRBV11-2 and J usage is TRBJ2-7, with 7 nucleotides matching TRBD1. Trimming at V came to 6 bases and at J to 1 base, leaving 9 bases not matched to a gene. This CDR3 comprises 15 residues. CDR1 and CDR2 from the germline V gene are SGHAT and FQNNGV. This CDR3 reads CASSPGQGDSYEQYF. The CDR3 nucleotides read TGTGCCAGCAGTCCCGGTCAGGGGGATTCCTACGAGCAGTACTTC.

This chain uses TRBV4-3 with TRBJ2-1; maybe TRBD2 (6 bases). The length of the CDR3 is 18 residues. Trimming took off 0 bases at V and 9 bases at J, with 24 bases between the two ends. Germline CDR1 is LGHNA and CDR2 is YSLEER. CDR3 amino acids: CASSQDPPGRERYTEQFF. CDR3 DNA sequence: TGCGCCAGCAGCCAAGATCCCCCAGGGCGGGAACGGTATACTGAGCAGTTCTTC.

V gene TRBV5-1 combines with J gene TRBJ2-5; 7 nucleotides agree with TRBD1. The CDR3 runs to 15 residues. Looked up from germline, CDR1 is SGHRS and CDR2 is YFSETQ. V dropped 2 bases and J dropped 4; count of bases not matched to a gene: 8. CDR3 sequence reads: CASSLGQAGSETQYF. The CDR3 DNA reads TGCGCCAGCAGCTTAGGACAGGCTGGTTCAGAGACCCAGTACTTC.

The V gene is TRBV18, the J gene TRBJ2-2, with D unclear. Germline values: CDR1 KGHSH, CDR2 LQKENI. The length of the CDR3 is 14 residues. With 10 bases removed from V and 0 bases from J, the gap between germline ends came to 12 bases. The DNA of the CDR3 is TGTGCCACCAACCCTCAGACGAACACCGGGGAGCTGTTTTTT. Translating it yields CATNPQTNTGELFF.

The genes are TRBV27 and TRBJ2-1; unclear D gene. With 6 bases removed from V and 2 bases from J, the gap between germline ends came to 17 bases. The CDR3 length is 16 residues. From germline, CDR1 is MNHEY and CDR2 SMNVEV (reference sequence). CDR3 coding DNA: TGTGCCAGCAGCCCCACCTGGGCGATCCCCTACAATGAGCAGTTCTTC. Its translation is CASSPTWAIPYNEQFF.

CDR3 coding DNA: TGCGCCAGCAGCTTATCAGCTACCTATGGCTACACCTTC. Protein: CASSLSATYGYTF. The rearrangement uses TRBV5-1 and TRBJ1-2; D is ambiguous. The V and J ends lost 2 bases and 4 bases respectively, with 9 bases between them. The CDR3 loop spans 13 amino acids. Germline V CDR1 and CDR2: SGHRS, YFSETQ.